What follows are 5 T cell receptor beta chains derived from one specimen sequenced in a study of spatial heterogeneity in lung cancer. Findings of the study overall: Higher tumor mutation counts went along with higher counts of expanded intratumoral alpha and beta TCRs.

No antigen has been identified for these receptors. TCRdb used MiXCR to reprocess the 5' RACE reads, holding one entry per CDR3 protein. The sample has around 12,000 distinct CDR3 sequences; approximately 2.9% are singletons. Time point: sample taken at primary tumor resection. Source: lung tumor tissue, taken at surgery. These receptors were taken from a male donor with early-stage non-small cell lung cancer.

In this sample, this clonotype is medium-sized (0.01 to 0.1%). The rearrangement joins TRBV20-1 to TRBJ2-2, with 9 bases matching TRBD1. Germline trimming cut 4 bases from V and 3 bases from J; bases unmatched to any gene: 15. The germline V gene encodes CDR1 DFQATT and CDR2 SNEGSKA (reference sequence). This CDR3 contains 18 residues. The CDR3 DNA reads TGCAGTGCTACACCCACCTACCTGGGACAGGGATACACCGGGGAGCTGTTTTTT. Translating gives CSATPTYLGQGYTGELFF.

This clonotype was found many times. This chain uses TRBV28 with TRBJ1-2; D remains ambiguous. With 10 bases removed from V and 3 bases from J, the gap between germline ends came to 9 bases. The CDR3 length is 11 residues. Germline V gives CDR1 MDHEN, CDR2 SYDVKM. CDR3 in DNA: TGTGCCATCGGACGGGACTATGGCTACACCTTC. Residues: CAIGRDYGYTF.

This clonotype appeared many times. The CDR3 sequence is CASSLVGIHEQYF. The DNA for the CDR3 is TGTGCCAGCAGTTTAGTTGGGATCCACGAGCAGTACTTC. J is TRBJ2-7 and V is TRBV28; no reliable D call. V lost 2 bases and J 5 bases, leaving 10 bases between the germline ends. The CDR3 consists of 13 residues. Germline V CDR1 and CDR2: MDHEN, SYDVKM. The full variable domain, rest sourced from reference TRBV28 and TRBJ2-7, is DVKVTQSSRYLVKRTGEKVFLECVQDMDHENMFWYRQDPGLGLRLIYFSYDVKMKEKGDIPEGYSVSREKKERFSLILESASTNQTSMYLCASSLVGIHEQYFGPGTRLTVT.

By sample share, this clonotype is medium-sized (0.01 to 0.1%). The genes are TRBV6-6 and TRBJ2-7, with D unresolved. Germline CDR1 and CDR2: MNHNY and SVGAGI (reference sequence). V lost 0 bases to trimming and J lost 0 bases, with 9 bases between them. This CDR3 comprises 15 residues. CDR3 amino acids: CASSYSNPNSYEQYF. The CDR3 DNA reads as TGTGCCAGCAGTTACTCGAACCCCAACTCCTACGAGCAGTACTTC.

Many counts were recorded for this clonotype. This CDR3 is CAWRGLAGGENIQYF. CDR3 sequence (DNA): TGTGCCTGGCGAGGACTAGCGGGGGGTGAAAACATTCAGTACTTC. This rearrangement joins TRBV30 to TRBJ2-4, with TRBD2 identical over 14 bases. The V gene's germline CDR1 is GTSNPN and CDR2 SVGIG (reference sequence). The CDR3 spans 15 residues. V dropped 5 bases and J dropped 5; count of bases not matched to a gene: 5.